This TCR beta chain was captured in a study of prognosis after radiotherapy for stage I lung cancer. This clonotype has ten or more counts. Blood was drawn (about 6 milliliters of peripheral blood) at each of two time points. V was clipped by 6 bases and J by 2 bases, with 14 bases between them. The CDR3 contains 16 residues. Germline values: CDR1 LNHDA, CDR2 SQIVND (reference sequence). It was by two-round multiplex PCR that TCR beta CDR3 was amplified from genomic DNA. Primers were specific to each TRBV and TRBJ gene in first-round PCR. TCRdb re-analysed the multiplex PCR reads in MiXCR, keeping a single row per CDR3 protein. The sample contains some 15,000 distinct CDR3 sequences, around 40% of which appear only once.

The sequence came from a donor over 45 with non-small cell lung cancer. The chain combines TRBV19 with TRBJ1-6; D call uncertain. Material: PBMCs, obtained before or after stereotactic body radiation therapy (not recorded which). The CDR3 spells CASSLGPRTYNSPLHF. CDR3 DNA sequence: TGTGCCAGTAGCTTAGGACCGAGGACCTATAATTCACCCCTCCACTTT.